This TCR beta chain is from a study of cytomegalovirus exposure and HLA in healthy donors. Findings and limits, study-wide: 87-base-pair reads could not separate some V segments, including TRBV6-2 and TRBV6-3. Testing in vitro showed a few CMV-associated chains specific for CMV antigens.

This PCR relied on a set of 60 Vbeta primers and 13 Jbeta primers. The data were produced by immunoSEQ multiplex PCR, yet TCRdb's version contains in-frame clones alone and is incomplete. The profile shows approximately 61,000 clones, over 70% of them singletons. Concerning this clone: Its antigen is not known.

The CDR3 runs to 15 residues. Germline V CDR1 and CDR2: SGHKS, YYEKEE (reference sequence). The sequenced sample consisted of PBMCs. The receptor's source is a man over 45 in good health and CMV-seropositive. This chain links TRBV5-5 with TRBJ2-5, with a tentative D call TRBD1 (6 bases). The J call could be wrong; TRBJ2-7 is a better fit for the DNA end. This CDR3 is CASSLTGSNSYEQYF. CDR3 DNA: TGTGCCAGCAGCTTGACAGGGAGCAATAGCTACGAGCAGTACTTC.